This TCR beta chain was documented in a study of T cells in Graves' hyperthyroidism and ophthalmopathy. The germline V gene encodes CDR1 SNHLY and CDR2 FYNNEI. V lost 6 bases and J lost 0, with 15 bases in between. The CDR3 sequence is 16 residues long. Before ophthalmopathy appeared, progressors gave blood at initial hyperthyroidism diagnosis. TCR beta CDR3 regions were amplified from RNA transcripts. The HTBI set primed first-round TCR CDR3 RT-PCR. Via MiXCR, TCRdb re-called the multiplex PCR reads, giving one row per CDR3 protein. Of under 300,000 distinct CDR3 sequences in the sample, approximately 16% were seen once.

This receptor was identified in a woman aged 50 to 65 with Graves' hyperthyroidism that later progressed to Graves' ophthalmopathy. Input material: blood. V and J are TRBV2 and TRBJ1-3, with D possibly matching TRBD1 (6 bases). This chain's CDR3 is CASRRTVQTSGNTIYF. CDR3 nucleotides: TGTGCCAGCAGGAGGACAGTCCAAACCTCTGGAAACACCATATATTTT.